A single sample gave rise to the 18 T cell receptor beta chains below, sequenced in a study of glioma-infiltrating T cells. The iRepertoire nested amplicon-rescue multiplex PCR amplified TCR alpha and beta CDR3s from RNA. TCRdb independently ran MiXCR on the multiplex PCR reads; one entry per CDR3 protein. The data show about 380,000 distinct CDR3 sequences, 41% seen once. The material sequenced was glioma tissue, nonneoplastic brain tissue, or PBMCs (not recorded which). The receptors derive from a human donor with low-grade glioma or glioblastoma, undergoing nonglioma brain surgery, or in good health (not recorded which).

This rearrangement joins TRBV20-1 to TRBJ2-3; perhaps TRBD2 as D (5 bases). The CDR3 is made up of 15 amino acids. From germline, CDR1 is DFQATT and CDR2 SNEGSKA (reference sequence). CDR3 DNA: TGCGGCCGGCAAGAACGGGGTAGAAGCACAGATACGCAGTATTTT. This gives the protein CGRQERGRSTDTQYF.

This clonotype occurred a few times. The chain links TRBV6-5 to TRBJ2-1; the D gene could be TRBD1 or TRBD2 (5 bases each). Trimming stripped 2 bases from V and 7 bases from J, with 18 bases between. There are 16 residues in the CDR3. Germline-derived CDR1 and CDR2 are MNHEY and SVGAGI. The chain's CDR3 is CASSYVLSGKGNEQFF. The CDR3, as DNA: TGTGCCAGCAGTTACGTATTATCCGGGAAGGGGAATGAGCAGTTCTTC.

CDR3 protein: CSARGQAGEIQYF. Here the CDR3 DNA reads TGCAGTGCTAGGGGACAGGCCGGGGAGATTCAGTACTTC. This chain connects TRBV20-1 to TRBJ2-5, with TRBD1 matching over 8 bases. V dropped 3 bases and J dropped 11; count of bases not matched to a gene: 11. Germline V gene sequence: CDR1 DFQATT, CDR2 SNEGSKA (reference sequence). The CDR3 contains 13 residues.

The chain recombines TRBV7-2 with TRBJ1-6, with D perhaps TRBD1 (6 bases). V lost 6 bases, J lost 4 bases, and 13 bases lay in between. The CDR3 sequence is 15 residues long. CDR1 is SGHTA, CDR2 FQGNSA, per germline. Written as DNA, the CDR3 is TGTGCCAGCAGGCCTACAGGGAGTTATAATTCACCCCTCCACTTT. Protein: CASRPTGSYNSPLHF.

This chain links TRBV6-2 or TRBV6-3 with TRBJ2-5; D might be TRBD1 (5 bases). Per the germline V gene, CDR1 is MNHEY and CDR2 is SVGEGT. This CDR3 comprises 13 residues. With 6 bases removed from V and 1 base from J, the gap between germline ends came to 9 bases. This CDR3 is CASRGDTQETQYF. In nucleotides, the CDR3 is TGTGCCAGCAGAGGGGATACCCAAGAGACCCAGTACTTC.

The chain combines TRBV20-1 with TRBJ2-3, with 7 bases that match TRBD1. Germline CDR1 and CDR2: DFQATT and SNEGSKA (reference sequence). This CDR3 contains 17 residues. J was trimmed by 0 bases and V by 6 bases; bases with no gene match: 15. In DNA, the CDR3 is TGCAGTGCCAGAACCCTTCGACAGGGTCGGAGCACAGATACGCAGTATTTT. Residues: CSARTLRQGRSTDTQYF.

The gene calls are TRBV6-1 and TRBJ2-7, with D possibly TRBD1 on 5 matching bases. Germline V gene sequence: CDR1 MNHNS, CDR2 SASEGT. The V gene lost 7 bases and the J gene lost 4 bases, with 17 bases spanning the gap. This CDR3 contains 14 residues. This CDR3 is CASTYHSRGYEQYF. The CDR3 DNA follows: TGTGCCAGCACTTACCATAGTAGGGGATACGAGCAGTACTTC.

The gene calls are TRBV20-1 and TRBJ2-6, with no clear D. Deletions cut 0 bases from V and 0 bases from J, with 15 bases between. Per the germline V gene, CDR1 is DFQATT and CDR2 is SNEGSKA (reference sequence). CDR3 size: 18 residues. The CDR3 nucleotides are TGCAGTGCTAGAGATCTGCGGAAACACGTCTCTGGGGCCAACGTCCTGACTTTC. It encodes CSARDLRKHVSGANVLTF.

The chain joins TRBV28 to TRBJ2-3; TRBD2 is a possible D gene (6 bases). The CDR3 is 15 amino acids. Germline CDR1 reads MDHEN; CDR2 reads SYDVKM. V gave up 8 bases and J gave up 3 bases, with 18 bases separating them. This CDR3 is CASRSEVGGTDTQYF. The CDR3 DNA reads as TGTGCCAGCCGATCCGAGGTGGGGGGAACAGATACGCAGTATTTT.

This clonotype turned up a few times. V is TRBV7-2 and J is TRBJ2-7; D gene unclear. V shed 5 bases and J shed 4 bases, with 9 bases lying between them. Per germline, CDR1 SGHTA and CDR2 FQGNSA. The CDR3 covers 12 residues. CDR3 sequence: CASSDDGYEQYF. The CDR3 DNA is TGTGCCAGCAGCGACGACGGGTACGAGCAGTACTTC.

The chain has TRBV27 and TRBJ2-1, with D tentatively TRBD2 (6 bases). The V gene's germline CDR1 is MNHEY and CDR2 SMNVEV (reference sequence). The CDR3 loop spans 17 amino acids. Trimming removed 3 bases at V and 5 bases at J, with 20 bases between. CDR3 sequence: CASSFPRGAELHNEQFF. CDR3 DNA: TGTGCCAGCAGTTTTCCCCGCGGGGCAGAGCTCCACAATGAGCAGTTCTTC.

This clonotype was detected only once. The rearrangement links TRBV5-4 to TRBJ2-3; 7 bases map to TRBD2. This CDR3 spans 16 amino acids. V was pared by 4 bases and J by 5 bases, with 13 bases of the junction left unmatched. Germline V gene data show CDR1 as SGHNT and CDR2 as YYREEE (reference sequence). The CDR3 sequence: CASSRIGGGRVDTQYF. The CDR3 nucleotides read TGTGCCAGCAGCCGGATTGGGGGAGGGCGGGTAGATACGCAGTATTTT.

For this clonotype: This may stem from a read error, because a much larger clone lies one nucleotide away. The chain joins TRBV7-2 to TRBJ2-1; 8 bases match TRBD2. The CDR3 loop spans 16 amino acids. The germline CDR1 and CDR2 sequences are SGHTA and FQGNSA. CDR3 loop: CASSLRAGGGYNGQFF. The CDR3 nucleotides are TGTGCCAGCAGCTTAAGGGCGGGAGGAGGTTACAATGGGCAGTTCTTC.

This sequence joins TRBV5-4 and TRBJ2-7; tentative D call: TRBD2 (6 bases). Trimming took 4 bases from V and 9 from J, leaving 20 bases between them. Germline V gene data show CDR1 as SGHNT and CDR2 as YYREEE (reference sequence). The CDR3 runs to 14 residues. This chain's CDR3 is CASSQGGTLSRQYF. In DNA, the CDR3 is TGTGCCAGCAGCCAAGGAGGGACCTTAAGCAGGCAGTACTTC.

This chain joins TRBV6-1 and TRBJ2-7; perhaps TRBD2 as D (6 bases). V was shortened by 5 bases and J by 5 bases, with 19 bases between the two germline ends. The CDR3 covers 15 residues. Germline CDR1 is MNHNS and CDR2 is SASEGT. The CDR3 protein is CASSRRLGQSHEQYF. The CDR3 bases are TGTGCCAGCAGTCGGAGACTAGGGCAGTCCCACGAGCAGTACTTC.

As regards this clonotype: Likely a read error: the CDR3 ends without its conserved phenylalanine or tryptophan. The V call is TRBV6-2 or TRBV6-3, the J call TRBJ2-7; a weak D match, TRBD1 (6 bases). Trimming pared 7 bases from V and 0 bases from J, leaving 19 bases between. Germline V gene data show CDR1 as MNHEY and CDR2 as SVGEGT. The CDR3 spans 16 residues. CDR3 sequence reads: CASTIGGQLGSYEQYS. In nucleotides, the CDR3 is TGTGCCAGCACCATAGGGGGTCAACTGGGCTCCTACGAGCAGTACTCC.

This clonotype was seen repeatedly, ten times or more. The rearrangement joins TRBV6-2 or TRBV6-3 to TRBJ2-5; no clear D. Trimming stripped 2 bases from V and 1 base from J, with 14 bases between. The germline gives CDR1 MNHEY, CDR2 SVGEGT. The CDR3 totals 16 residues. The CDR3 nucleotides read TGTGCCAGCAGTTACGCCCTTGCTGCAGCCCAAGAGACCCAGTACTTC. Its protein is CASSYALAAAQETQYF.

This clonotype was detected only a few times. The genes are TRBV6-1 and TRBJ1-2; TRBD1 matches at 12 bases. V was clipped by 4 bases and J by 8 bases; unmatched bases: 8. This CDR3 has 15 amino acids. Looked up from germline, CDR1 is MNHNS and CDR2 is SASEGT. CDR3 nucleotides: TGTGCCAGCAGTGCGCCGGGACAGGGGGCTGCGGGCTACACCTTC. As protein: CASSAPGQGAAGYTF.